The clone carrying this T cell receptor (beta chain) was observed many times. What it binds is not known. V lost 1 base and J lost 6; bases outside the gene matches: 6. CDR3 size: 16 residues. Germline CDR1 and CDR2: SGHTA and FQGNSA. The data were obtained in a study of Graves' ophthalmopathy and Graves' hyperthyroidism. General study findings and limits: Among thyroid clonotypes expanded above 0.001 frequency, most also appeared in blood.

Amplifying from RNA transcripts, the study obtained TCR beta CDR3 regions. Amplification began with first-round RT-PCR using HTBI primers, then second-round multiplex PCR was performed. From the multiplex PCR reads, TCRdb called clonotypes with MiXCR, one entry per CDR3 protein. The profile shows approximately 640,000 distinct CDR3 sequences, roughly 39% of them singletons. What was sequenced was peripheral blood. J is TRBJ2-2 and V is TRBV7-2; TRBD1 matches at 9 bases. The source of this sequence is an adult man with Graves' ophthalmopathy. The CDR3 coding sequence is TGTGCCAGCAGCTTAGGCCGGGACAGGGAGGCCGGGGAGCTGTTTTTT. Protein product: CASSLGRDREAGELFF.